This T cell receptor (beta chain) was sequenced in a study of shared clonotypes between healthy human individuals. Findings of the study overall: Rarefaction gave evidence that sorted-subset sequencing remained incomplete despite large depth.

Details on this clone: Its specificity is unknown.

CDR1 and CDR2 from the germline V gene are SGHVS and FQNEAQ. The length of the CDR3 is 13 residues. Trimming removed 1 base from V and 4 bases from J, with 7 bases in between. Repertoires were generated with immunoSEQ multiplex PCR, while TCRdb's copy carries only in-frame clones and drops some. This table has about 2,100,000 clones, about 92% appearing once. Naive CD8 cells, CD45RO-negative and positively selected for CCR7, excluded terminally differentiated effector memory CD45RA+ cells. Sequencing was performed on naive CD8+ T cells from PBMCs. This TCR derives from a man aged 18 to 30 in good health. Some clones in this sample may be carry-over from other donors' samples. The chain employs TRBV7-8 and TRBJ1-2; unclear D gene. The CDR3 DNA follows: TGTGCCAGCAGCTTAGGGGGTGGCTATGGCTACACCTTC. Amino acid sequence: CASSLGGGYGYTF.